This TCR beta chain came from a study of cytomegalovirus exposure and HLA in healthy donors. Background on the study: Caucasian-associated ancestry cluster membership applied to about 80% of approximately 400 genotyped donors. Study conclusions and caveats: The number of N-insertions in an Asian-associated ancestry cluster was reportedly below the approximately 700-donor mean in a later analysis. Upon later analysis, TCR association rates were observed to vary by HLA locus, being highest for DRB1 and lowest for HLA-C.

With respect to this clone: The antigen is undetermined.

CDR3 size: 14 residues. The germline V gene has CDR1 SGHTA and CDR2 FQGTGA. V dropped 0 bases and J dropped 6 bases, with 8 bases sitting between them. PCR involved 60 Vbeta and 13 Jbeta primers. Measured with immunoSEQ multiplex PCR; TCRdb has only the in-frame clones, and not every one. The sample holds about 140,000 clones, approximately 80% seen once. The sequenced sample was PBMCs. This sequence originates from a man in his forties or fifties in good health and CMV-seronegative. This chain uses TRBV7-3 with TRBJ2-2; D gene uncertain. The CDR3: CASSLTAFPGELFF. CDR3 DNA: TGTGCCAGCAGCTTAACGGCCTTTCCCGGGGAGCTGTTTTTT.